These T cell receptor beta chains were read from a single sample in a study of cytomegalovirus exposure and HLA in healthy donors. Some clones are missing from TCRdb's copy, which holds only in-frame ones; the method was immunoSEQ multiplex PCR. The sample has more than 110,000 clones, roughly 80% seen once. Sequenced material: PBMCs. The source is a man in his forties in good health and CMV-seropositive. CDR3s include the opening cysteine and the closing phenylalanine or tryptophan. The D gene is left open where the match is weak. Only some rows state a clone size, as once, few, many or a class for expanded clones.

J	V	D	size	DNA	CDR3
TRBJ1-6	TRBV6-5	NA	NA	TGTGCCAGCAGACCAGGACAGAACTATAATTCACCCCTCCACTTT	CASRPGQNYNSPLHF
TRBJ2-1	TRBV5-1	TRBD1	NA	TGCGCCAGCAGCTTGGATATGAACAGGGGGGTTGAGCAGTTCTTC	CASSLDMNRGVEQFF
TRBJ2-5	TRBV25-1	TRBD1	NA	TGTGCCAGCAGTGTGGGACAGGGGATATTCTTAGGAGAGACCCAGTACTTC	CASSVGQGIFLGETQYF
TRBJ1-5	TRBV27	NA	NA	TGTGCCAGCAGTTTGAAACCAGGGGGCAATCAGCCCCAGCATTTT	CASSLKPGGNQPQHF
TRBJ2-1	TRBV21-1	NA	NA	TGTGCCAGCAGCCAAAGCGGAGGCATTAGCGGGGGGGCCCATTACAATGAGCAGTTCTTC	CASSQSGGISGGAHYNEQFF
TRBJ2-7	TRBV7-6	NA	NA	TGTGCCAGCAGCTCACGGGGTAGCGGAAACTACGAGCAGTACTTC	CASSSRGSGNYEQYF
TRBJ2-1	TRBV4-2	TRBD2	NA	TGTGCCAGCAGCCATCCAAAGGATAGGACTAGCGGGAGTAGTAACTACAATGAGCAGTTCTTC	CASSHPKDRTSGSSNYNEQFF
TRBJ1-3	TRBV7-8	NA	NA	TGTGCCAGCAGCCTCTCTGGAAACACCATATATTTT	CASSLSGNTIYF
TRBJ1-3	TRBV6-1	NA	NA	TGTGCCAGCAGTGAACCGGGGGGGGTCTCTGGAAACACCATATATTTT	CASSEPGGVSGNTIYF
TRBJ2-7	TRBV5-5	TRBD1	NA	TGTGCCAGCAGCTTAAGGACAGGCATAAAATCCTACGAGCAGTACTTC	CASSLRTGIKSYEQYF
TRBJ2-7	TRBV4-1	TRBD2	NA	TGCGCCAGCAGCCCTTTTCCTAGCGGGAGGCAGAACTTCTACGAGCAGTACTTC	CASSPFPSGRQNFYEQYF
TRBJ1-5	TRBV7-9	NA	NA	TGTGCCTCCCAGGGTAGCAATCAGCCCCAGCATTTT	CASQGSNQPQHF
TRBJ2-3	TRBV9	NA	NA	TGTGCCAGCAGCGTAGTGGCAGGGGCAGATACGCAGTATTTT	CASSVVAGADTQYF
TRBJ2-5	TRBV7-3	TRBD1	once	TGTGCCAGCAGCTTAAGGGGACAGGGAAGGGAGACCCAGTACTTC	CASSLRGQGRETQYF
TRBJ2-7	TRBV6-1	TRBD1	NA	TGTGCCAGCAGTGAAGTGGGGACAGGGACCTACGAGCAGTACTTC	CASSEVGTGTYEQYF
TRBJ2-5	TRBV11-3	TRBD1	NA	TGTGCCAGCAGCTTTGGGGACAGTGAAGGGACCCAGTACTTC	CASSFGDSEGTQYF
TRBJ2-1	TRBV28	NA	NA	TGTGCCAGCAGGGATCAGGGGTCCCAAAGGGCGCAGTTCTTC	CASRDQGSQRAQFF
TRBJ2-5	TRBV18	NA	NA	TGTGCCAGCTCACTACTTGGACAGAAACAAGAGACCCAGTACTTC	CASSLLGQKQETQYF
TRBJ1-6	TRBV4-3	NA	NA	TGCGCCAGCAGCCCGGAACAGGGATATTCACCCCTCCACTTT	CASSPEQGYSPLHF
TRBJ1-4	TRBV4-3	NA	NA	TGCGCCAGCAGCCAAGTAGACAGGCGGGCTAATGAAAAACTGTTTTTT	CASSQVDRRANEKLFF
TRBJ1-5	TRBV18	TRBD1	NA	TGTGCCAGCTCTCGAGCGGCAGGGGGAAATCAGCCCCAGCATTTT	CASSRAAGGNQPQHF
TRBJ1-2	TRBV6-4	TRBD1	NA	TGTGCCAGCAGCTCGACAGGGGGCGTCGATGGCTACACCTTC	CASSSTGGVDGYTF
TRBJ1-3	TRBV9	NA	few	TGTGCCAGCAGCGCCCCGAGCGGGGGAGGAAACACCATATATTTT	CASSAPSGGGNTIYF
TRBJ2-5	TRBV7-9	NA	NA	TGTGCCAGCAGCTCCGCCTTGACTCGGGGGGAGACCCAGTACTTC	CASSSALTRGETQYF
TRBJ1-4	TRBV27	NA	NA	TGTGCCAGCAGTTTCCGGAATGAAAAACTGTTTTTT	CASSFRNEKLFF
TRBJ1-4	TRBV11-3	NA	NA	TGTGCCAGCAGCCTGACAGGAGTAAATGAAAAACTGTTTTTT	CASSLTGVNEKLFF
TRBJ2-5	TRBV5-1	TRBD1	NA	TGCGCCAGCAGCTTTGGACAGGGCACGGGGACCCAGTACTTC	CASSFGQGTGTQYF
TRBJ1-1	TRBV27	NA	NA	TGTGCCAGCAGCGTAGCGGGGCGCACTGAAGCTTTCTTT	CASSVAGRTEAFF
TRBJ2-1	TRBV29-1	TRBD2	NA	TGCAGCGTCCGACTAGCGGGGGGGCAATTGTACAATGAGCAGTTCTTC	CSVRLAGGQLYNEQFF
TRBJ1-2	TRBV6-5	NA	NA	TGTGCCAGCAGTCCCGGGGAATATGGCTACACCTTC	CASSPGEYGYTF
TRBJ2-3	TRBV11-2	TRBD2	NA	TGTGCCAGCAGCCCCGGACTAGCGGGAGTCGGCGGAGATACGCAGTATTTT	CASSPGLAGVGGDTQYF
TRBJ2-7	TRBV2	NA	NA	TGTGCCAGCAGTGAAGCGCGGGGCTCCTACGAGCAGTACTTC	CASSEARGSYEQYF
TRBJ2-7	TRBV29-1	TRBD1	NA	TGCAGCGTTTCCCGGACAGGTGGTTACGAGCAGTACTTC	CSVSRTGGYEQYF
TRBJ1-4	TRBV11-2	NA	few	TGTGCCAGCAGCTTTGGAGGGGAAAAACTGTTTTTT	CASSFGGEKLFF
TRBJ1-5	TRBV18	NA	NA	TGTGCCAGCTCACCGGGAGAGAATCAGCCCCAGCATTTT	CASSPGENQPQHF
TRBJ1-2	TRBV4-2	NA	NA	TGTGCCAGCAGCCAAGGGGGAGGGTCGCATAACTATGGCTACACCTTC	CASSQGGGSHNYGYTF
TRBJ1-6	TRBV7-6	TRBD1	NA	TGTGCCAGCAGTCTTACTACAGGGGGCTTGAATTCACCCCTCCACTTT	CASSLTTGGLNSPLHF
TRBJ2-3	TRBV5-4	NA	NA	TGTGCCAGCAGCTTACGCCTAGGGGGGGGCTCAGATACGCAGTATTTT	CASSLRLGGGSDTQYF
TRBJ1-5	TRBV5-4	NA	NA	TGTGCCAGCAGCTTACCAGGGTGGCCCCAGCATTTT	CASSLPGWPQHF
TRBJ2-7	TRBV7-2	NA	NA	TGTGCCAGCAGCTTTCCCGGGAGCGGATTCCACGAGCAGTACTTC	CASSFPGSGFHEQYF
TRBJ1-1	TRBV4-3	NA	NA	TGCGCCAGCAGCCAAGATCCGGGGAACACTGAAGCTTTCTTT	CASSQDPGNTEAFF
TRBJ1-5	TRBV30	NA	few	TGTGCCTGGAGTCCCAGGGGAAATCAGCCCCAGCATTTT	CAWSPRGNQPQHF
TRBJ1-2	TRBV6-5	NA	NA	TGTGCCAGCAGTGGAAGATCGCAGGGGTATGGCTACACCTTC	CASSGRSQGYGYTF
TRBJ1-2	TRBV29-1	NA	NA	TGCAGCGTTGAAGAAAGGGGTCCCCACTGGGGCTACACCTTC	CSVEERGPHWGYTF
TRBJ1-3	TRBV7-2	NA	NA	TGTGCCAGCAGCTTAGTCGACATACGAACTTCTGGAAACACCATATATTTT	CASSLVDIRTSGNTIYF
TRBJ2-3	TRBV5-1	TRBD2	NA	TGCGCCAGCAGCTCCGGGACTAGCGGGGGGGCCACAGATACGCAGTATTTT	CASSSGTSGGATDTQYF
TRBJ1-5	TRBV4-1	NA	once	TGCGCCAGCAGCCAAGAACGGGTAGGCAATCAGCCCCAGCATTTT	CASSQERVGNQPQHF
TRBJ2-5	TRBV18	NA	few	TGTGCCAGCTCGCCGACTCGGGACTCCGCGGAGACCCAGTACTTC	CASSPTRDSAETQYF
TRBJ2-1	TRBV5-6	TRBD1	NA	TGTGCCAGCAGACCCCGGACAGGGGGCTCGTCTGGGCAGTTCTTC	CASRPRTGGSSGQFF
TRBJ2-1	TRBV18	NA	NA	TGTGCCAGCTCACCACCGGGACTTGCGGGGAATGAGCAGTTCTTC	CASSPPGLAGNEQFF
TRBJ1-2	TRBV25-1	NA	NA	TGTGCCAGCAGTGAAGAGTATGGCTACACCTTC	CASSEEYGYTF
TRBJ1-1	TRBV7-3	NA	NA	TGTGCCAGCAGTACTCAGGGGATTAACACTGAAGCTTTCTTT	CASSTQGINTEAFF
TRBJ1-3	TRBV9	TRBD1	NA	TGTGCCAGCAGCGTGACAGGGGGAGCGAATGCTGGAAACACCATATATTTT	CASSVTGGANAGNTIYF